This record looks at one T cell receptor beta chain sequence and its context. Its antigen is unidentified. As the method for making TCR beta libraries, quantitative 5'-RACE with molecular barcodes was used. From the 5' RACE reads, TCRdb called clonotypes with MiXCR, one entry per CDR3 protein. The sample holds roughly 670,000 distinct CDR3 sequences, roughly 20% seen once. These data are taken from a study of CD8 T cells in ankylosing spondylitis. The study, taken as a whole, reports: Characteristic of ankylosing spondylitis blood, it appeared, was a TCR beta motif comprising eight highly homologous variants. Reported data indicate significant enrichment of disease-linked clones within matched ankylosing spondylitis synovial fluid.

The germline CDR1 and CDR2 sequences are MNHEY and SVGEGT. The CDR3 is made up of 16 amino acids. Unmatched junction bases numbered 8, after V lost 0 bases and J lost 6 bases. Sequencing was done on a sample of blood, either unsorted or a sorted T cell fraction (not recorded which). This clonotype was obtained from a male donor with ankylosing spondylitis. The rearrangement links TRBV6-2 or TRBV6-3 to TRBJ2-7; 10 bases are shared with TRBD2. DNA for the CDR3: TGTGCCAGCAGTTACTCGAGTCCTAGCGGGAGCCGCGAGCAGTACTTC. Protein product: CASSYSSPSGSREQYF.